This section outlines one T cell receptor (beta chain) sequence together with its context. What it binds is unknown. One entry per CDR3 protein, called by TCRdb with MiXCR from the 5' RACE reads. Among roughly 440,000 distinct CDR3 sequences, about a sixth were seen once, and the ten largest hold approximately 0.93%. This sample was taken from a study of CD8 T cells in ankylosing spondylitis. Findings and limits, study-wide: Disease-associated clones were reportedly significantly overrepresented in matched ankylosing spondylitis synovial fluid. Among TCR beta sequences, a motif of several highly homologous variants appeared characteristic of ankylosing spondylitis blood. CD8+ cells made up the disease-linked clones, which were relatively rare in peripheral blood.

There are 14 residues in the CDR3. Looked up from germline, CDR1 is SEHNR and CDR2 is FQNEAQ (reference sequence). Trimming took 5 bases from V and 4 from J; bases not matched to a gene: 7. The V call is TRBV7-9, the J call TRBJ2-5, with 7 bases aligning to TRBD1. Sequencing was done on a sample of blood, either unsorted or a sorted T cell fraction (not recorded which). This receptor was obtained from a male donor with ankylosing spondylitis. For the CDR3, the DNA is TGTGCCAGCAGCGCACTACAGGGGACAGAGACCCAGTACTTC. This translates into CASSALQGTETQYF.